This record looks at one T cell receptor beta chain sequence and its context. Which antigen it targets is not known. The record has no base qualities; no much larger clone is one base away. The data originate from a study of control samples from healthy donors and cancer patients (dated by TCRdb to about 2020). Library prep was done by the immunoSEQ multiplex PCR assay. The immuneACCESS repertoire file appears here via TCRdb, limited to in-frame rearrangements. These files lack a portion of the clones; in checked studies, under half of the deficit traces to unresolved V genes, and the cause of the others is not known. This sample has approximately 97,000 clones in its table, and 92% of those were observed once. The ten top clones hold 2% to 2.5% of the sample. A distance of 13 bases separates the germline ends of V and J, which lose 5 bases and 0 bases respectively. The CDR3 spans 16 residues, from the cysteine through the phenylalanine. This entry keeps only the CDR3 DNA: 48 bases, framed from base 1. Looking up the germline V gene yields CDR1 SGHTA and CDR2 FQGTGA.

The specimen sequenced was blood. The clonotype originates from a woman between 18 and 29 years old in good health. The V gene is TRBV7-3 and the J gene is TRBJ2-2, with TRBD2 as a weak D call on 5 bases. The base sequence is TGTGCCAGCAGCCCGCGGGCGGGTTCGAACACCGGGGAGCTGTTTTTT. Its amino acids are CASSPRAGSNTGELFF.